The clone carrying this TCR beta chain was seen a few times. Antigen specificity is unknown. V gave up 5 bases and J gave up 7 bases; unmatched junction bases: 11. The germline V gene encodes CDR1 MNHNS and CDR2 SASEGT. This CDR3 is built from 14 residues. The study reverse transcribed the entire isolated RNA, so it sequenced expressed TCRB transcripts. The read count averaged approximately 3.5 million across naive, central memory and regulatory T cell samples. Measured with immunoSEQ multiplex PCR; TCRdb has only the in-frame clones, and not every one. This table has around 400,000 clones, over 13% appearing once. This sample stems from a study of beta chain features in type 1 diabetes. Study-level points and caveats: PCR, the amplification step, might favor shorter templates, equally in patients and controls. Moderately but significantly shorter TCRB CDR3s were found in Type 1 diabetes patients in all four CD4+ subsets. There were fewer insertions and more deletions at the VDJ junctions of type 1 diabetes patients.

The specimen was naive CD4+ T cells from blood. The chain recombines TRBV6-1 with TRBJ2-7; the match to TRBD1 covers 7 bases. The sequence derives from a woman aged 18-29 years in good health. Here the CDR3 reads CASSSRQGGEEQYF. Written as DNA, the CDR3 is TGTGCCAGCAGTTCTCGACAGGGCGGAGAGGAGCAGTACTTC.